The 15 T cell receptor beta chains below were found in one sample sequenced in a study of T cell responses to AZD1222 COVID-19 vaccine. Assay: immunoSEQ multiplex PCR; the TCRdb copy retains only in-frame clones and omits some. The sample consists of 150,000 to 180,000 clones, roughly 90% of them appearing once. Source: peripheral blood, taken on day 0 of AZD1222 vaccination. The receptors originated from an adult in good health.

This chain uses TRBV19 with TRBJ1-5; D not resolved. The CDR3 extends over 15 amino acids. CDR1 and CDR2 from the germline V gene are LNHDA and SQIVND (reference sequence). Deletions cut 5 bases from V and 1 base from J, with 12 bases between. The CDR3 DNA is TGTGCCAGTAGTCCACAGTTATTCAGCAATCAGCCCCAGCATTTT. Translation gives CASSPQLFSNQPQHF.

The chain carries TRBV24-1 and TRBJ1-5; maybe TRBD1 (6 bases). The CDR3 loop spans 14 amino acids. Germline loops: CDR1 KGHDR, CDR2 SFDVKD. Between the trimmed V and J ends, which lost 5 bases and 7 bases, there was a span of 14 bases. The CDR3 DNA reads TGTGCCACCAGTGGGGGGGGCATGGGGCAGCCCCAGCATTTT. Translation gives CATSGGGMGQPQHF.

The chain joins TRBV10-3 to TRBJ1-4; TRBD1 matches 7 bases. J lost 7 bases, V lost 5 bases, and 7 bases had no gene match. Germline V gene data show CDR1 as ENHRY and CDR2 as SYGVKD. The CDR3 is made up of 14 amino acids. Written as DNA, the CDR3 is TGTGCCATCAGTTCAGACAGGGCGGGTGAAAAACTGTTTTTT. It specifies CAISSDRAGEKLFF.

This sequence joins TRBV11-3 and TRBJ1-1, with D possibly being TRBD1 (5 bases). Germline V gene sequence: CDR1 SGHNT, CDR2 YENEEA. The CDR3 length is 15 residues. Between the trimmed V and J ends, which lost 1 base and 2 bases, there was a span of 11 bases. DNA for the CDR3: TGTGCCAGCAGCTTAGGCGGAGGGGATAACACTGAAGCTTTCTTT. It is translated as CASSLGGGDNTEAFF.

This chain connects TRBV25-1 to TRBJ2-5; no clear D gene. V was pared by 7 bases and J by 4 bases, with 10 bases between. The CDR3 sequence is 12 residues long. CDR1 and CDR2 from the germline V gene are MGHDK and SYGVNS. Here the CDR3 reads CASNRGRETQYF. The CDR3 region has the DNA TGTGCCAGCAATAGAGGTCGAGAGACCCAGTACTTC.

The genes are TRBV19 and TRBJ1-2; TRBD1 matches 10 bases. The CDR3 totals 14 residues. Germline V lookup: CDR1 LNHDA, CDR2 SQIVND (reference sequence). The J segment lost 5 bases and the V segment lost 5 bases, leaving 5 bases of the junction unmatched. The CDR3 spells CASSETGGWYGYTF. DNA for the CDR3: TGTGCCAGTAGTGAGACAGGGGGCTGGTATGGCTACACCTTC.

V is TRBV6-6 and J is TRBJ1-5; tentative D call: TRBD1 (6 bases). This CDR3 has 14 residues. Trimming removed 5 bases at V and 7 bases at J, with 15 bases between. Germline assignment: CDR1 MNHNY and CDR2 SVGAGI (reference sequence). The CDR3 nucleotides read TGTGCCAGCAGTGACGGGGGGCGCGAACAGCCCCAGCATTTT. Its translation is CASSDGGREQPQHF.

This chain joins TRBV11-3 and TRBJ2-7, with a tentative D call TRBD1 (5 bases). Trimming shortened V by 9 bases and J by 3 bases, and 15 bases separated the two germline ends. The germline V gene encodes CDR1 SGHNT and CDR2 YENEEA. The CDR3 runs to 13 residues. CDR3 loop: CASDEPGCYEQYF. The CDR3 DNA sequence: TGTGCCAGTGACGAGCCAGGGTGCTACGAGCAGTACTTC.

A single count supports this clone. The rearrangement uses TRBV24-1 and TRBJ2-6, with 7 positions matching TRBD2. The germline V gene encodes CDR1 KGHDR and CDR2 SFDVKD. The CDR3 has 16 residues. Trimming cost V 2 bases and J 0 bases; bases outside gene matches: 0. The CDR3 coding sequence is TGTGCCACCAGTGATTCGGGGGGCTCTGGGGCCAACGTCCTGACTTTC. Translating gives CATSDSGGSGANVLTF.

The chain recombines TRBV20-1 with TRBJ2-7; a weak D match, TRBD2 (5 bases). Deletions cut 3 bases from V and 5 bases from J, with 14 bases between. CDR1 and CDR2 from the germline V gene are DFQATT and SNEGSKA (reference sequence). The CDR3 is 13 amino acids. The CDR3 region is CSASAGSGHEQYF. The CDR3 coding sequence is TGCAGTGCTAGTGCGGGTTCGGGCCACGAGCAGTACTTC.

The genes are TRBV5-1 and TRBJ2-2; perhaps TRBD1 as D (6 bases). The V end lost 4 bases, the J end lost 8 bases, and 12 bases lay between the germline ends. This CDR3 is built from 13 residues. Germline lookup yields CDR1 SGHRS and CDR2 YFSETQ. CDR3 sequence reads: CASSPQGSGELFF. The CDR3 DNA follows: TGCGCCAGCAGCCCACAGGGTTCGGGGGAGCTGTTTTTT.

In this sample, this clone turned up a few times. The rearrangement joins TRBV7-9 to TRBJ2-2; 8 nucleotides match TRBD2. Per germline, CDR1 SEHNR and CDR2 FQNEAQ (reference sequence). J lost 2 bases, V lost 6 bases, and 5 bases had no gene match. The CDR3 is 15 amino acids. CDR3 DNA sequence: TGTGCCAGCAGAGAGCGGGGGACCAACACCGGGGAGCTGTTTTTT. This encodes CASRERGTNTGELFF.

V gene TRBV18 combines with J gene TRBJ1-1; TRBD1 agrees at 9 bases. From germline, CDR1 is KGHSH and CDR2 LQKENI. This CDR3 comprises 17 residues. J was trimmed by 0 bases and V by 3 bases; bases with no gene match: 8. The CDR3 spells CASSPENRGPLNTEAFF. The CDR3 region has the DNA TGTGCCAGCTCACCTGAGAACAGGGGGCCCCTGAACACTGAAGCTTTCTTT.

The V call is TRBV18, the J call TRBJ2-7; a possible D gene is TRBD1 (6 bases). Germline V gives CDR1 KGHSH, CDR2 LQKENI. The ends were cut back, 5 bases at V and 6 bases at J, with 20 bases in the middle. The CDR3 length is 15 residues. The CDR3 spells CASSTRDTVPGEQYF. The CDR3 DNA sequence: TGTGCCAGCTCAACCCGGGACACGGTACCGGGCGAGCAGTACTTC.

The J gene is TRBJ2-7, the V gene TRBV6-5; D is undetermined. V lost 6 bases and J 2 bases, leaving 11 bases between the germline ends. Germline V gene lookup returns CDR1 MNHEY and CDR2 SVGAGI. The CDR3 is made up of 13 amino acids. CDR3 coding DNA: TGTGCCAGCAGACCAACGACAACCTACGAGCAGTACTTC. Translation gives CASRPTTTYEQYF.